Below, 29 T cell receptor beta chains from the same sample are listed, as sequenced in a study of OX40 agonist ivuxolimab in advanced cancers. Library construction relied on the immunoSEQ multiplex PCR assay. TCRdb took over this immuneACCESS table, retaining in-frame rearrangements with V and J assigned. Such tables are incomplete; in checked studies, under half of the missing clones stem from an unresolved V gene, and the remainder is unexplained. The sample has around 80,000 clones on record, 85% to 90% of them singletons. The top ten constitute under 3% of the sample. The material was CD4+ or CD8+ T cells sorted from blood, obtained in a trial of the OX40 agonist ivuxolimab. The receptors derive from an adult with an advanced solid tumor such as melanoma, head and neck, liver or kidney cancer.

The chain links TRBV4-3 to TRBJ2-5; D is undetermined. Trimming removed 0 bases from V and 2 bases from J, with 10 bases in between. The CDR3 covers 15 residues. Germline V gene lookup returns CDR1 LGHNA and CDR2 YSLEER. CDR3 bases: TGCGCCAGCAGCCAAGATTGGGCTATACAAGAGACCCAGTACTTC. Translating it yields CASSQDWAIQETQYF.

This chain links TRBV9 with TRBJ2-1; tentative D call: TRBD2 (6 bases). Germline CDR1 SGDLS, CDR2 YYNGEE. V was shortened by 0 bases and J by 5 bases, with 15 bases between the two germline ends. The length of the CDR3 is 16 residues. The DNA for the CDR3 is TGTGCCAGCAGCGTAGTTGGGGGGTTAGTAAACAATGAGCAGTTCTTC. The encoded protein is CASSVVGGLVNNEQFF.

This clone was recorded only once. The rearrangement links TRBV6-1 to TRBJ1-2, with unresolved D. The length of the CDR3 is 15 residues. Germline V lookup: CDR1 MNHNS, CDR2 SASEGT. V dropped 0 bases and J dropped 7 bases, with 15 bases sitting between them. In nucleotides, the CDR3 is TGTGCCAGCAGTGAAGCAGGAGGCCTATTAGGTGGCTACACCTTC. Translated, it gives CASSEAGGLLGGYTF.

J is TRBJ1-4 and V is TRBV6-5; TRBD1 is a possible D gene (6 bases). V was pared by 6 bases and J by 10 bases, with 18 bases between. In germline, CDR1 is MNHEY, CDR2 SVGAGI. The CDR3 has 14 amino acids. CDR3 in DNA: TGTGCCAGCAGGTATTCCGGGACAAACGGAAAACTGTTTTTT. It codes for CASRYSGTNGKLFF.

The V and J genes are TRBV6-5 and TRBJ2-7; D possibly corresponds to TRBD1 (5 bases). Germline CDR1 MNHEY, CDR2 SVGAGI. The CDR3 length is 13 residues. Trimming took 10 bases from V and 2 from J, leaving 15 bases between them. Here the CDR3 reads CATSRELTYEQYF. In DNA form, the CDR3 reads TGTGCCACCTCCAGGGAACTTACCTACGAGCAGTACTTC.

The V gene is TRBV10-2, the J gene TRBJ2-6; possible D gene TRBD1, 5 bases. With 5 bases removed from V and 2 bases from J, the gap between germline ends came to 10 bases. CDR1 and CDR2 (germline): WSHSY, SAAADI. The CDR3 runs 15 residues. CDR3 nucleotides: TGCGCCAGCAGTTTTTCAGGGACTGGGGCCAACGTCCTGACTTTC. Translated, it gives CASSFSGTGANVLTF.

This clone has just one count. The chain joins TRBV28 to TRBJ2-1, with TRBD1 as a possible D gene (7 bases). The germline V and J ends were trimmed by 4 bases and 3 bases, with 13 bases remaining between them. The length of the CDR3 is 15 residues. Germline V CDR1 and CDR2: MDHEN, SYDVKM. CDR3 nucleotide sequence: TGTGCCAGCAGTTCCGGACAGGACTACTACAATGAGCAGTTCTTC. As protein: CASSSGQDYYNEQFF.

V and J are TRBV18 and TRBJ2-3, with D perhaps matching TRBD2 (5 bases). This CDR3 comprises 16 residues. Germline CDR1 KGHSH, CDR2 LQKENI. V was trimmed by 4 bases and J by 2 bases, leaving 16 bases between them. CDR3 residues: CASSLSGSAATDTQYF. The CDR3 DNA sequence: TGTGCCAGCTCACTTTCGGGCTCAGCGGCCACAGATACGCAGTATTTT.

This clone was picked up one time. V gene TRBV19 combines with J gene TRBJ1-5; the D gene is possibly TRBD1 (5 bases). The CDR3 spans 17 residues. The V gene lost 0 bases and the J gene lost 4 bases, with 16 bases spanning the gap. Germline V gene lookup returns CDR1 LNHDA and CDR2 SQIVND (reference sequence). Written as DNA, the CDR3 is TGTGCCAGTAGTATAGATCAGGGCAGGGTAGGAAATCAGCCCCAGCATTTT. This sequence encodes CASSIDQGRVGNQPQHF.

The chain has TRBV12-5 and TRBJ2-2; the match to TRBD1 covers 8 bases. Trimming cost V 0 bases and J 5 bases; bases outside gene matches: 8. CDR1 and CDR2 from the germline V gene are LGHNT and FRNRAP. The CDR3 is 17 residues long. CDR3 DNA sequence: TGTGCTAGTGGTTTGGTACAAGGGACAGGATTGACCGGGGAGCTGTTTTTT. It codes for CASGLVQGTGLTGELFF.

DNA of the CDR3: TGTGCCAGCAGCTTGATGGGGGGAGCTAATGAAAAACTGTTTTTT. It yields the protein CASSLMGGANEKLFF. The gene calls are TRBV5-6 and TRBJ1-4, with D tentatively TRBD1 (5 bases). There are 15 residues in the CDR3. The V gene's germline CDR1 is SGHDT and CDR2 YYEEEE. V was cut by 1 base and J by 3 bases, with 10 bases left in between.

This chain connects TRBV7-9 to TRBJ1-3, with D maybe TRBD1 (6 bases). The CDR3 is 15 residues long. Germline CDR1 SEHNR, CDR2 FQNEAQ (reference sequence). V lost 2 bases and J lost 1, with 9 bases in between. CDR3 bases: TGTGCCAGCAGCTTACAGGGGCTGTCTGGAAACACCATATATTTT. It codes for CASSLQGLSGNTIYF.

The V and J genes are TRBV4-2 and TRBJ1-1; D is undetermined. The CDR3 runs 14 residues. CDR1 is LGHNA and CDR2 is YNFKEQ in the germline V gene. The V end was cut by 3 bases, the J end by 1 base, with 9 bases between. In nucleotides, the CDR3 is TGTGCCAGCAGCCAGGGCTTTAGGAACACTGAAGCTTTCTTT. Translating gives CASSQGFRNTEAFF.

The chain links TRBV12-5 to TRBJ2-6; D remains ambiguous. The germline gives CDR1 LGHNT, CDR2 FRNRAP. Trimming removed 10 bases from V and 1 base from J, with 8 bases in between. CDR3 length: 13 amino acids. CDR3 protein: CAISSSGANVLTF. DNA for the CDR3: TGTGCTATATCCTCGTCTGGGGCCAACGTCCTGACTTTC.

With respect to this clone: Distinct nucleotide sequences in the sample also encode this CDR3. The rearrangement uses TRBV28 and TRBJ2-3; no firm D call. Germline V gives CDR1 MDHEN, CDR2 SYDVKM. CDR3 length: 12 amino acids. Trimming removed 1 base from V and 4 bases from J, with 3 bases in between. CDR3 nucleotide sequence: TGTGCCAGCAGTTTATTAGCAGATACGCAGTATTTT. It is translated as CASSLLADTQYF.

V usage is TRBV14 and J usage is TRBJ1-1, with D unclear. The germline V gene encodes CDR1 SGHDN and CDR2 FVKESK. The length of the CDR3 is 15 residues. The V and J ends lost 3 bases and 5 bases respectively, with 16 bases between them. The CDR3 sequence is CASSHTLTLRTEAFF. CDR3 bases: TGTGCCAGCAGCCACACACTTACGCTACGGACTGAAGCTTTCTTT. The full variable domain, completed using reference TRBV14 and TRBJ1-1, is EAGVTQFPSHSVIEKGQTVTLRCDPISGHDNLYWYRRVMGKEIKFLLHFVKESKQDESGMPNNRFLAERTGGTYSTLKVQPAELEDSGVYFCASSHTLTLRTEAFFGQGTRLTVV.

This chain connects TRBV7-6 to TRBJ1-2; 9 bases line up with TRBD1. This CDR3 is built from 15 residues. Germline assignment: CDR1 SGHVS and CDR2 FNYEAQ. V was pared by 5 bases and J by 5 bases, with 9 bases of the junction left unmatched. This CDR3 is CASSPRPGQGYGYTF. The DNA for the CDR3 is TGTGCCAGCAGCCCCAGGCCGGGACAGGGATATGGCTACACCTTC.

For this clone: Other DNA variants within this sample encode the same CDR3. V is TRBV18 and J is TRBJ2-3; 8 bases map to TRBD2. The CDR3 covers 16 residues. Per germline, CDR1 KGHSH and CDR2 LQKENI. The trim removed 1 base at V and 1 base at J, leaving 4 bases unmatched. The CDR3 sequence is CASSPRAGGGTDTQYF. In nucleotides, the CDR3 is TGTGCCAGCTCACCACGGGCGGGGGGCGGCACAGATACGCAGTATTTT.

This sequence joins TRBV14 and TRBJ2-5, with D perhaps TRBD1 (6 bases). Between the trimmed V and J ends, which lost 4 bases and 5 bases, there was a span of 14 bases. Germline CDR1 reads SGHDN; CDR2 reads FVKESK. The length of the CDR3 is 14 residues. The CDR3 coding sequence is TGTGCCAGCAGCCCAACCCAGGGGTGGGAGACCCAGTACTTC. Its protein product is CASSPTQGWETQYF.

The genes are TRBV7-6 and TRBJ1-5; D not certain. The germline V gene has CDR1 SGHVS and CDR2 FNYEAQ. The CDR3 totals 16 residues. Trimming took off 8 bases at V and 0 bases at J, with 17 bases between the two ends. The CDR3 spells CASPTTRSYSNQPQHF. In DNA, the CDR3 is TGTGCCAGCCCTACAACGCGCAGTTATAGCAATCAGCCCCAGCATTTT.

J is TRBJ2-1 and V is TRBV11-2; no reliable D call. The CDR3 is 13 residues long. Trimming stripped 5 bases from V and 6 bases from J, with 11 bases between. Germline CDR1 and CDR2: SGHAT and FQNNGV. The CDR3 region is CASSLGYVNEQFF. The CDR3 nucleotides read TGTGCCAGCAGCCTTGGATACGTCAATGAGCAGTTCTTC.

The CDR3, as DNA: TGCGCCAGCAGCCAAGGTGGACAGGGGGCCTACGAGCAGTACTTC. As protein: CASSQGGQGAYEQYF. This rearrangement joins TRBV4-1 to TRBJ2-7; TRBD1 matches 10 bases. This CDR3 is 15 amino acids long. Germline V CDR1 and CDR2: MGHRA, YSYEKL. Losses at the gene ends were 1 base for V and 2 bases for J; bases not matched to a gene: 2.

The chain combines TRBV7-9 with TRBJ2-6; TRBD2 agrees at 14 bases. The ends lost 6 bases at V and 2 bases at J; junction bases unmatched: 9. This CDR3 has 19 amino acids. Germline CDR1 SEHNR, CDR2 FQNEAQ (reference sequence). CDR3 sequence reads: CASRPGLAGGLTGANVLTF. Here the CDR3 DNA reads TGTGCCAGCAGGCCAGGACTAGCGGGGGGTCTAACTGGGGCCAACGTCCTGACTTTC.

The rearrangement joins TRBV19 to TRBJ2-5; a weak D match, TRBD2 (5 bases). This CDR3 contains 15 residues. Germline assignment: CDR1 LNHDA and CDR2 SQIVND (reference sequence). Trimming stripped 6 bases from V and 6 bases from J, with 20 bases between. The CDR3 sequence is CASRNHGLDPKTQYF. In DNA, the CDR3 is TGTGCCAGTAGAAACCACGGACTTGACCCCAAGACCCAGTACTTC.

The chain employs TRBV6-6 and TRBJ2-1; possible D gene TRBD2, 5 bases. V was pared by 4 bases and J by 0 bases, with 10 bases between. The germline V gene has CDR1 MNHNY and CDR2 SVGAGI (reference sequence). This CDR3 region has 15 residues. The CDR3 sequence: CASSSGLLSYNEQFF. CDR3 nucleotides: TGTGCCAGCAGTTCCGGACTGCTCTCCTACAATGAGCAGTTCTTC.

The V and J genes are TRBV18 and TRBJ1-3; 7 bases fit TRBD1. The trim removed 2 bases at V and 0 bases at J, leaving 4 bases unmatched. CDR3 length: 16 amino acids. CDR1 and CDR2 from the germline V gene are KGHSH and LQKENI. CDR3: CASSPRDSDSGNTIYF. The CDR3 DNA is TGTGCCAGCTCACCAAGGGACAGCGACTCTGGAAACACCATATATTTT.

CDR3 residues: CASSIGSTAGGLTGELFF. CDR3 sequence (DNA): TGTGCCAGTAGTATAGGCTCCACGGCGGGGGGGCTGACCGGGGAGCTGTTTTTT. The chain has TRBV19 and TRBJ2-2, with TRBD2 matching 9 bases. CDR1 LNHDA and CDR2 SQIVND come from the germline V gene (reference sequence). This CDR3 has 18 amino acids. The V gene end was trimmed by 1 base and the J gene end by 5 bases; junction bases not matched to a gene: 11. The full variable domain, its missing parts supplied by reference TRBV19 and TRBJ2-2, is DGGITQSPKYLFRKEGQNVTLSCEQNLNHDAMYWYRQDPGQGLRLIYYSQIVNDFQKGDIAEGYSVSREKKESFPLTVTSAQKNPTAFYLCASSIGSTAGGLTGELFFGEGSRLTVL.

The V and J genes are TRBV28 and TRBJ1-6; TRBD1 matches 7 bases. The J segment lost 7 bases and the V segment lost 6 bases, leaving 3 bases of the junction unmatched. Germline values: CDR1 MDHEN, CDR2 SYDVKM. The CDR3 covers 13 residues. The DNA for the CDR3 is TGTGCCAGCAGCTCAGGGGGAAATTCACCCCTCCACTTT. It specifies CASSSGGNSPLHF.

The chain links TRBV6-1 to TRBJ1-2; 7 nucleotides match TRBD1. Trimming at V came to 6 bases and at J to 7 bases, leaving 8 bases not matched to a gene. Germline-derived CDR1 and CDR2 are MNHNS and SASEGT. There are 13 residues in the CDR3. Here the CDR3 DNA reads TGTGCCAGCAGCATGACAGGGCAGGGTGGCTACACCTTC. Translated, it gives CASSMTGQGGYTF.